This record concerns one T cell receptor beta chain sequence. No cognate antigen has been identified for it. No quality values exist for individual bases; no much larger clone is one base distant. A patient counted as having stable Graves' hyperthyroidism if no progression to ophthalmopathy occurred over 18 months of follow-up. Hyperthyroidism patients were newly diagnosed, with disease duration under 2 months, and aged 18 to 65 years. Exclusion was applied to patients with uncontrolled infections, other autoimmune diseases, pregnancy or lactation. Diagnoses were established on the basis of clinical symptoms, serum thyroxine and TRAb, thyroid ultrasound, and orbital computed tomography. PBMCs were separated from around 9.1 ml of fresh peripheral blood using Ficoll-Paque density gradient centrifugation. Trizol reagent was used to extract total RNA, and RNA quality was then checked on an Agilent 2100 Bioanalyzer.

The sample belongs to a study of T cells in Graves' hyperthyroidism and ophthalmopathy (dated by TCRdb to the late 2010s). Some background on the complete study: Peripheral blood samples were taken at initial diagnosis, before any treatment was given. To identify distinguishing TCR V-J signatures, a discovery cohort of about a hundred patients was used, comprising 40 to 45 with Graves' ophthalmopathy and around 60 with stable Graves' hyperthyroidism. Whether ophthalmopathy could be predicted prospectively was tested in an independent validation cohort made up of approximately 19 hyperthyroidism patients plus 17 patients who later progressed to ophthalmopathy. The approximately 100 discovery patients were divided at random into training and test sets in a 7:3 ratio. In addition, the study compared T-cell repertoires in thyroid tissue and in blood from over 5 Graves' hyperthyroidism patients. After blood sampling, hyperthyroidism patients were treated with methimazole at a starting dose of 30 mg daily, and ophthalmopathy patients were treated with high-dose intravenous methylprednisolone. According to the paper, TCR Vbeta CDR3 sequencing was carried out on 135 peripheral blood samples, which came from over 40 ophthalmopathy, fewer than 80 hyperthyroidism and roughly 17 progressor patients. Here is what the overall study found, with its caveats: No statistical method was used to set the sample size in advance, and investigators knew the group allocation. Most expanded thyroid clonotypes (frequency above 0.001) were also detected in blood, a finding suggesting that blood repertoires may reflect thyroid immune responses. A 13 V-J signature model separated ophthalmopathy from stable hyperthyroidism, with roughly 88% sensitivity and 81% to 82% specificity in cross-validation and 80%/75% in testing. During validation, the model predicted progression to ophthalmopathy a median of around 7 months ahead of onset, with more than 55% sensitivity and about 75% specificity.

The TCR beta CDR3 regions were amplified from the RNA transcripts. The first round of RT-PCR for the TCR CDR3 was performed with the HTBI primer set and the Qiagen OneStep RT-PCR kit. Libraries were constructed in a second round of multiplex PCR, after which size selection and purification were performed. Paired-end sequencing of the libraries was performed with 100 bp reads on an Illumina HiSeq2000. On the study's bioinformatics: SOAPnuke was used to process the raw data, throwing out any read that contained adapters or uncalled bases, had a mean Phred below 15, or lacked an exact constant-primer or identifier match. COPE v1.2.5 was used to merge the high-quality paired reads, and each unique nucleotide sequence was defined as a clonotype. Clonotypes were aligned to IMGT TRBV, TRBD and TRBJ reference segments using MiTCR v1.1. Analysis was restricted to V-J combinations with a frequency above 0.0001, which covered 99.2% of repertoires. The TCS score was defined as the ratio of F50 (clonal expansion) to E x V (chaos), calculated using BLOSUM62-based TCRdist between CDR3 peptides within each V-J. Welch's t-statistics and random forest reduced around 520 V-J features to about 13, which were used in a naive Bayes classifier (R e1071). The public reads were quality trimmed at Q25 with fastp and then assembled into clones with MiXCR by TCRdb, keeping productive beta chains. Every entry covers one CDR3 protein and lists the most common genes and DNA from its rows. None of the V and J calls come from the authors' own analysis; TCRdb made them. The sample records 500,000 to 750,000 distinct CDR3 sequences, 15% to 18% of which are singletons. The top ten clonotypes cover approximately 7% of the sample.

The source of this sequence is a woman aged 30 to 39 with Graves' hyperthyroidism. Sequenced sample: blood.

The sequenced DNA is TGTGCCAGCAGCTTTCGGAGTTTGGAGGGAGCTTTCTTT. The resulting protein is CASSFRSLEGAFF. The chain is encoded by TRBV5-6 joined to TRBJ1-1; the D gene lacks a confident call. Taken from the germline V gene, the CDR1 and CDR2 loops are SGHDT and YYEEEE. V is clipped by 2 bases and J by 10 bases, and the sequence between their germline boundaries is 15 bases long. Taken from cysteine to phenylalanine, the CDR3 has 13 residues. The entry retains the CDR3 DNA only, 39 bases that are in frame from base 1.